Listed below are T cell receptor beta chains from one sample, sequenced in a study of shared clonotypes between healthy human individuals. Using immunoSEQ multiplex PCR, the repertoire was profiled, and TCRdb retains in-frame clones only, with some absent. Seen here are about 640,000 clones, roughly 78% observed once, and the top ten hold approximately 1.8%. The material sequenced was memory CD4+ T cells sorted from blood. The receptors shown here come from a woman between 25 and 40 years old in good health. Both conserved end residues are trimmed from each CDR3. The order of the fields is clone size, V gene, CDR3 protein. Size is stated for part of the rows, as once, few or many counts, or as a class when the clone is expanded.

size: NA; V: TRBV4-1; CDR3: ASSHRPAVTNTGELF
size: medium-sized; V: TRBV6-5; CDR3: ASSRTGNPYNEQF
size: once; V: TRBV14; CDR3: ASSQGGQGAYEQY
size: NA; V: TRBV5-1; CDR3: ASSLVVAGDEQF
size: NA; V: TRBV10-3; CDR3: AIGREYEQY
size: NA; V: TRBV23-1; CDR3: ASSQSKYGYT
size: NA; V: TRBV7-2; CDR3: ASSLGGTGSREQY
size: NA; V: TRBV6-5; CDR3: ASSYATGGSGNTIY
size: once; V: TRBV11-2; CDR3: ASSLGGWQTNTGELF
size: NA; V: TRBV27; CDR3: ASSFRDRGGDNSPLH
size: once; V: TRBV10-1; CDR3: ASSADSVNTGELF
size: NA; V: TRBV11-2; CDR3: ASSTPGQGATYEQY
size: NA; V: TRBV28; CDR3: ASSPQGEGTGELF
size: NA; V: TRBV12-5; CDR3: ASGLLAGGTGELF
size: NA; V: TRBV11-3; CDR3: ASSSPLLTAGFTQPQH
size: NA; V: TRBV6-5; CDR3: ASTPLGLNTEAF
size: few; V: TRBV2; CDR3: ASRPDSNQPQH